The 29 T cell receptor beta chains given below trace back to one sample, sequenced in a study of beta chain features in type 1 diabetes (dated by TCRdb to 2016 to 2019). Overall study results and their limits: Type 1 diabetes patients showed a moderate but significant shortening of TCRB CDR3 length in all four CD4+ subsets.

The library was built by means of the immunoSEQ multiplex PCR assay. The entire amount of isolated RNA was reverse transcribed using the High Capacity cDNA Reverse Transcription Kit, so the sequenced TCRB transcripts were expressed ones. TCRdb limited this immuneACCESS table to in-frame rearrangements with V and J called. A share of clones is missing; checked studies link under half to unresolved V genes, and the rest is unexplained. This sample has 350,000 to 400,000 clones in its table, and around an eighth of those were observed once. Together, the top ten hold 0.0095% to 0.011% of the sample. Antigens of these TCRs are unknown. The specimen sequenced was naive CD4+ T cells from blood. This specimen's cell subset or site label, interpreted: true naive CD4+ T cells. These receptor sequences come from a woman aged 18-29 years with type 1 diabetes.

This clone was seen only a few times. The J gene is TRBJ2-3, the V gene TRBV27; the match to TRBD2 covers 16 bases. The CDR3 is made up of 16 amino acids. CDR1 and CDR2 (germline): MNHEY, SMNVEV (reference sequence). Unmatched junction bases numbered 9, after V lost 8 bases and J lost 7 bases. The CDR3 DNA is TGTGCCAGCGGGACTAGCGGGGGGGCCGGAAGGAATACGCAGTATTTT. Translating gives CASGTSGGAGRNTQYF.

V is TRBV11-2 and J is TRBJ2-5; weak D call: TRBD1 (5 bases). The ends were cut back, 5 bases at V and 3 bases at J, with 16 bases in the middle. Germline lookup yields CDR1 SGHAT and CDR2 FQNNGV. The CDR3 consists of 15 residues. For the CDR3, the DNA is TGTGCCAGCAGCCGAAGCCCAGGACACGAAGAGACCCAGTACTTC. Translating gives CASSRSPGHEETQYF.

This clone occurred a few times. The chain recombines TRBV7-6 with TRBJ1-5; D call uncertain. This CDR3 comprises 14 residues. With 2 bases removed from V and 0 bases from J, the gap between germline ends came to 5 bases. Germline CDR1 is SGHVS and CDR2 is FNYEAQ. The CDR3 region is CASSLTPSNQPQHF. The CDR3 DNA is TGTGCCAGCAGCTTAACACCTAGCAATCAGCCCCAGCATTTT.

This clone has more than one count but fewer than ten. The CDR3 protein is CASSTGGLPGDYEQYF. Here the CDR3 DNA reads TGTGCCAGTAGTACGGGGGGACTCCCGGGGGACTACGAGCAGTACTTC. V and J are TRBV19 and TRBJ2-7; TRBD2 matches at 7 bases. The CDR3 sequence is 16 residues long. CDR1 is LNHDA and CDR2 is SQIVND in the germline V gene (reference sequence). Germline trimming cut 4 bases from V and 3 bases from J; bases unmatched to any gene: 12.

This chain connects TRBV5-1 to TRBJ1-1, with a tentative D call TRBD1 (6 bases). Germline values: CDR1 SGHRS, CDR2 YFSETQ. The CDR3 contains 14 residues. V lost 2 bases and J lost 4, with 12 bases in between. CDR3 amino acids: CASSLGDRSTEAFF. Written as DNA, the CDR3 is TGCGCCAGCAGCTTAGGAGACAGGAGCACTGAAGCTTTCTTT.

This clone has just a few counts. The chain links TRBV4-2 to TRBJ2-3; 11 bases fit TRBD2. Per germline, CDR1 LGHNA and CDR2 YNFKEQ. Unmatched junction bases numbered 4, after V lost 3 bases and J lost 2 bases. The CDR3 is made up of 16 amino acids. The CDR3 coding sequence is TGTGCCAGCAGCCAGGGACTAGCGGCTCCCACAGATACGCAGTATTTT. Residues: CASSQGLAAPTDTQYF.

This clone appeared a few times. The CDR3 bases are TGTGCCAGCAGCTTATCAGGGCCCCCAGATACGCAGTATTTT. It codes for CASSLSGPPDTQYF. The V and J genes are TRBV7-3 and TRBJ2-3, with D possibly TRBD1 on 5 matching bases. Germline-derived CDR1 and CDR2 are SGHTA and FQGTGA. Trimming removed 2 bases at V and 4 bases at J, with 10 bases between. The CDR3 runs 14 residues. The variable domain in full, completed from reference TRBV7-3 and TRBJ2-3, reads GAGVSQTPSNKVTEKGKYVELRCDPISGHTALYWYRQSLGQGPEFLIYFQGTGAADDSGLPNDRFFAVRPEGSVSTLKIQRTERGDSAVYLCASSLSGPPDTQYFGPGTRLTVL.

This rearrangement joins TRBV19 to TRBJ2-5; 8 nucleotides match TRBD1. This CDR3 spans 17 amino acids. Losses at the gene ends were 6 bases for V and 5 bases for J; bases not matched to a gene: 17. Germline CDR1 reads LNHDA; CDR2 reads SQIVND (reference sequence). CDR3 in DNA: TGTGCCAGTAGCCTTCCCGGACAGGGCCCTCGTATGGAGACCCAGTACTTC. It codes for CASSLPGQGPRMETQYF.

The chain combines TRBV5-4 with TRBJ2-1, with D maybe TRBD1 (6 bases). CDR1 is SGHNT and CDR2 is YYREEE in the germline V gene (reference sequence). The CDR3 contains 15 residues. The V gene lost 10 bases and the J gene lost 0 bases, with 17 bases spanning the gap. The CDR3 sequence is CAWGRLGSSYNEQFF. The CDR3 DNA follows: TGTGCCTGGGGGCGGTTGGGGAGCTCCTACAATGAGCAGTTCTTC.

The chain uses TRBV30 and TRBJ1-4; D not certain. Deletions cut 0 bases from V and 8 bases from J, with 10 bases between. The V gene's germline CDR1 is GTSNPN and CDR2 SVGIG (reference sequence). CDR3 length equals 13 residues. The CDR3 loop is CAWSVLSPEKLFF. CDR3 DNA sequence: TGTGCCTGGAGTGTACTGAGTCCGGAAAAACTGTTTTTT.

CDR3 region: CASSTRQGPYEQYF. DNA of the CDR3: TGTGCCAGCAGTACGAGACAGGGTCCCTACGAGCAGTACTTC. The rearrangement links TRBV6-6 to TRBJ2-7; TRBD1 agrees at 7 bases. Trimming cost V 5 bases and J 2 bases; bases outside gene matches: 6. The CDR3 is made up of 14 amino acids. Germline V gene sequence: CDR1 MNHNY, CDR2 SVGAGI (reference sequence).

V gene TRBV29-1 combines with J gene TRBJ2-7; D not resolved. The CDR3 totals 10 residues. The germline V and J ends were trimmed by 6 bases and 7 bases, with 10 bases remaining between them. CDR1 and CDR2 (germline): SQVTM, ANQGSEA. The CDR3 sequence: CSVKIGEQYF. The CDR3 DNA sequence: TGCAGCGTCAAGATCGGTGAGCAGTACTTC.

In this sample, this clone turned up a few times. The chain employs TRBV7-9 and TRBJ1-1; 8 bases agree with TRBD1. With V trimmed by 5 bases and J by 1 base, 3 bases remained unmatched. The CDR3 is 14 amino acids. Germline V gene lookup returns CDR1 SEHNR and CDR2 FQNEAQ (reference sequence). CDR3 in DNA: TGTGCCAGCAGCCGAACAGGGGGGAACACTGAAGCTTTCTTT. Its protein product is CASSRTGGNTEAFF.

This clone was counted between two and nine times. This chain connects TRBV29-1 to TRBJ1-1; possible D gene TRBD1, 5 bases. V was shortened by 4 bases and J by 1 base, with 10 bases between the two germline ends. The CDR3 extends over 13 amino acids. The germline V gene encodes CDR1 SQVTM and CDR2 ANQGSEA. CDR3 amino acids: CSVVGQGNTEAFF. CDR3 sequence (DNA): TGCAGCGTTGTGGGGCAGGGGAACACTGAAGCTTTCTTT.

This clone has only a few counts. V gene TRBV7-8 combines with J gene TRBJ2-5; D is possibly TRBD1 (6 bases). The CDR3 length is 15 residues. Germline-derived CDR1 and CDR2 are SGHVS and FQNEAQ. The V end was cut by 1 base, the J end by 4 bases, with 13 bases between. The CDR3 sequence: CASSLGAGERETQYF. The CDR3, as DNA: TGTGCCAGCAGCTTAGGGGCAGGGGAAAGAGAGACCCAGTACTTC. Using reference TRBV7-8 and TRBJ2-5 for the parts outside the CDR3, the full variable domain is GAGVSQSPRYKVAKRGQDVALRCDPISGHVSLFWYQQALGQGPEFLTYFQNEAQLDKSGLPSDRFFAERPEGSVSTLKIQRTQQEDSAVYLCASSLGAGERETQYFGPGTRLLVL.

The table lists this clone with a few counts. The V and J genes are TRBV11-3 and TRBJ2-1, with a tentative D call TRBD1 (5 bases). The CDR3 has 13 amino acids. Trimming shortened V by 1 base and J by 10 bases, and 11 bases separated the two germline ends. Germline CDR1 is SGHNT and CDR2 is YENEEA. The CDR3 here is CASSLGTFAEQFF. The CDR3 DNA is TGTGCCAGCAGCTTAGGGACATTCGCGGAGCAGTTCTTC.

This clone was seen more than once but under ten times. The rearrangement joins TRBV6-5 to TRBJ2-7, with D uncertain. The germline gives CDR1 MNHEY, CDR2 SVGAGI. Trimming took 8 bases from V and 7 from J, leaving 15 bases between them. This CDR3 has 12 residues. The CDR3 spells CASCHPPEEQYF. The CDR3 DNA sequence: TGTGCCAGCTGTCATCCCCCGGAGGAGCAGTACTTC.

The sample holds a few counts of this clone. V and J are TRBV5-4 and TRBJ1-1; D is undetermined. The CDR3 has 14 residues. CDR1 SGHNT and CDR2 YYREEE come from the germline V gene (reference sequence). The germline V and J ends were trimmed by 3 bases and 6 bases, with 15 bases remaining between them. The CDR3 here is CASSSPRGVPEAFF. CDR3 DNA sequence: TGTGCCAGCAGCTCCCCCCGCGGGGTTCCTGAAGCTTTCTTT.

The chain joins TRBV7-9 to TRBJ1-1; 9 bases fit TRBD1. This CDR3 spans 13 amino acids. Germline loops: CDR1 SEHNR, CDR2 FQNEAQ (reference sequence). V trimming: 2 bases; J trimming: 8 bases; junction bases outside the gene matches: 3. This CDR3 reads CASSLRGTGEAFF. The CDR3 region has the DNA TGTGCCAGCAGCTTAAGGGGGACAGGGGAAGCTTTCTTT.

The chain carries TRBV18 and TRBJ1-2; 9 bases are a match to TRBD1. In germline, CDR1 is KGHSH, CDR2 LQKENI. CDR3 size: 14 residues. Germline trimming cut 3 bases from V and 7 bases from J; bases unmatched to any gene: 6. The CDR3 protein is CASSPGDRELGYTF. The CDR3 nucleotides are TGTGCCAGCTCACCGGGGGACAGGGAGCTTGGCTACACCTTC.

This clone was recorded a few times. The chain employs TRBV11-2 and TRBJ2-3, with 12 positions matching TRBD2. This CDR3 region has 15 residues. Per the germline V gene, CDR1 is SGHAT and CDR2 is FQNNGV. Unmatched junction bases numbered 1, after V lost 2 bases and J lost 4 bases. DNA for the CDR3: TGTGCCAGCAGCTTACTAGCGGGAGGGGCAGATACGCAGTATTTT. Protein product: CASSLLAGGADTQYF. Full variable domain (remainder filled in from reference TRBV11-2 and TRBJ2-3): EAGVAQSPRYKIIEKRQSVAFWCNPISGHATLYWYQQILGQGPKLLIQFQNNGVVDDSQLPKDRFSAERLKGVDSTLKIQPAKLEDSAVYLCASSLLAGGADTQYFGPGTRLTVL.

This clone was seen only a few times. Mismatch with germline at one junction end may stem from a read error. This chain connects TRBV7-9 to TRBJ2-7; weak D call: TRBD1 (5 bases). The CDR3 loop spans 11 amino acids. Germline V gene lookup returns CDR1 SEHNR and CDR2 FQNEAQ (reference sequence). The CDR3 DNA reads as TGTGCCAGCAGCAGCGACAGTACGTCGCACTTC. This encodes CASSSDSTSHF.

This rearrangement joins TRBV30 to TRBJ2-3, with D possibly TRBD2 on 6 matching bases. The CDR3 runs 14 residues. Trimming removed 3 bases at V and 6 bases at J, with 16 bases between. Germline V CDR1 and CDR2: GTSNPN, SVGIG (reference sequence). The CDR3 coding sequence is TGTGCCTGGAGACCCCGCGGGGTGGGTGATACGCAGTATTTT. Translating it yields CAWRPRGVGDTQYF.

This clone was seen a handful of times. The V call is TRBV7-2, the J call TRBJ2-7, with 12 nucleotides matching TRBD2. CDR3 length: 14 amino acids. With V trimmed by 4 bases and J by 10 bases, 8 bases remained unmatched. Germline V gives CDR1 SGHTA, CDR2 FQGNSA. The CDR3 here is CASSSGTSGLSQYF. The CDR3 DNA is TGTGCCAGCAGCTCCGGGACTAGCGGGCTTAGTCAGTACTTC.

The chain has TRBV9 and TRBJ2-3; 11 positions agree with TRBD2. J gave up 5 bases and V 3 bases, and 11 bases lay outside the gene matches. This CDR3 is 17 amino acids long. Looked up from germline, CDR1 is SGDLS and CDR2 is YYNGEE. The DNA for the CDR3 is TGTGCCAGCAGCGGCCTCGGTAGCGGGAGGGCCCTAGATACGCAGTATTTT. Translated: CASSGLGSGRALDTQYF.

The chain uses TRBV7-8 and TRBJ2-2; D possibly corresponds to TRBD1 (6 bases). This CDR3 comprises 16 residues. Trimming left V 5 bases short and J 6 bases short, with 19 bases between. Per germline, CDR1 SGHVS and CDR2 FQNEAQ. The CDR3 sequence: CASSPHRVSNAGELFF. Here the CDR3 DNA reads TGTGCCAGCAGCCCACACAGGGTTTCAAACGCCGGGGAGCTGTTTTTT.

J is TRBJ1-4 and V is TRBV4-2; TRBD1 aligns across 7 bases. This CDR3 is 15 amino acids long. Germline CDR1 is LGHNA and CDR2 is YNFKEQ. V trimming: 4 bases; J trimming: 2 bases; junction bases outside the gene matches: 4. CDR3 sequence: CASSPETGTNEKLFF. Here the CDR3 DNA reads TGTGCCAGCAGCCCCGAGACAGGGACTAATGAAAAACTGTTTTTT.

The chain joins TRBV5-1 to TRBJ1-4; D ambiguous. With 3 bases removed from V and 6 bases from J, the gap between germline ends came to 12 bases. This CDR3 has 14 residues. Germline-derived CDR1 and CDR2 are SGHRS and YFSETQ. CDR3 residues: CASSSTAVDEKLFF. In nucleotides, the CDR3 is TGCGCCAGCAGCTCGACGGCGGTGGATGAAAAACTGTTTTTT.

The chain links TRBV12-5 to TRBJ2-1; no clear D gene. V lost 3 bases and J lost 5, with 8 bases in between. The germline gives CDR1 LGHNT, CDR2 FRNRAP. CDR3 size: 13 residues. CDR3 nucleotides: TGTGCTAGTGGTTTTGCCAGAAACAATGAGCAGTTCTTC. Its translation is CASGFARNNEQFF.